This TCR beta chain comes out of a study of T cells in localized non-small cell lung cancer. Assay used: immunoSEQ multiplex PCR; TCRdb lists only in-frame clones, some missing. The sample shows roughly 25,000 clones, approximately 88% of them seen only once. This CDR3 has 14 residues. Germline assignment: CDR1 LGHNA and CDR2 YNFKEQ. Between the trimmed V and J ends, which lost 0 bases and 6 bases, there was a span of 8 bases. This sequence was found in a man aged 40 to 69 with stage II lung adenocarcinoma. The J gene is TRBJ2-2, the V gene TRBV4-2; D not certain. The sample in question was PBMCs, obtained before any cancer treatment. This chain's CDR3 is CASSQDRLAGELFF. For the CDR3, the DNA is TGTGCCAGCAGCCAAGATAGGCTGGCCGGGGAGCTGTTTTTT.